A single sample gave rise to the 16 T cell receptor beta chains below, sequenced in a study of spatial heterogeneity in lung cancer. TCRdb reprocessed the 5' RACE reads via MiXCR and lists one record per CDR3 protein. Among some 7,800 distinct CDR3 sequences listed, about 9.1% were seen once. Time point: sample taken at primary tumor resection. The material was PBMCs, obtained at surgery. Source of these receptors: a male donor with early-stage non-small cell lung cancer.

This clonotype was counted at least ten times. The chain links TRBV7-2 to TRBJ2-7; either TRBD1 or TRBD2 may fit D (5 bases each). Germline V gene data show CDR1 as SGHTA and CDR2 as FQGNSA. The CDR3 is 14 amino acids. V gave up 4 bases and J gave up 6 bases, with 16 bases separating them. CDR3 loop: CASSYRGLGSEQYF. CDR3 bases: TGTGCCAGCAGCTACCGGGGCTTGGGATCCGAGCAGTACTTC.

This clonotype was observed many times. The chain has TRBV7-2 and TRBJ1-1, with D possibly matching TRBD1 (5 bases). Germline loops: CDR1 SGHTA, CDR2 FQGNSA. The CDR3 has 15 residues. V gave up 6 bases and J gave up 5 bases, with 19 bases separating them. Here the CDR3 DNA reads TGTGCCAGCAGGCATCGGGACCCCCCGAGGACTGAAGCTTTCTTT. This sequence encodes CASRHRDPPRTEAFF.

At least ten counts were recorded for this clonotype. This chain links TRBV30 with TRBJ2-3; no definite D call. The CDR3 is made up of 13 amino acids. Per the germline V gene, CDR1 is GTSNPN and CDR2 is SVGIG (reference sequence). The V and J ends lost 3 bases and 3 bases respectively, with 10 bases between them. The CDR3 loop reads CAWRAPATDTQYF. CDR3 bases: TGTGCCTGGAGAGCCCCCGCGACAGATACGCAGTATTTT.

This clonotype has a count of ten or more. The chain joins TRBV10-3 to TRBJ2-1; D gene unclear. The V gene lost 7 bases and the J gene lost 8 bases, with 12 bases spanning the gap. Germline assignment: CDR1 ENHRY and CDR2 SYGVKD. The CDR3 contains 12 residues. In DNA, the CDR3 is TGTGCCATCACGGGCAGTGGGGATGAGCAGTTCTTC. It is translated as CAITGSGDEQFF.

This clonotype was seen ten or more times. The V gene is TRBV24-1, the J gene TRBJ2-2; the match to TRBD2 covers 8 bases. V lost 0 bases, J lost 4 bases, and 9 bases stayed unmatched. This CDR3 has 18 residues. Germline V gives CDR1 KGHDR, CDR2 SFDVKD. DNA of the CDR3: TGTGCCACCAGTGATTTGGTTCATCGGGAGGGAAGCACCGGGGAGCTGTTTTTT. Protein product: CATSDLVHREGSTGELFF.

Only a few counts were recorded for this clonotype. The chain employs TRBV24-1 and TRBJ2-1; tentatively, D is TRBD1 (6 bases). CDR1 and CDR2 from the germline V gene are KGHDR and SFDVKD. The CDR3 has 17 amino acids. Trimming stripped 6 bases from V and 1 base from J, with 18 bases between. CDR3 sequence: CATSYLVRQVSYNEQFF. The CDR3 region has the DNA TGTGCCACCAGTTATCTCGTCAGACAGGTGTCCTACAATGAGCAGTTCTTC.

Concerning this clonotype: This clone may be a read error of a much larger clone one base away. This chain joins TRBV7-9 and TRBJ1-4; unclear D gene. Germline-derived CDR1 and CDR2 are SEHNR and FQNEAQ (reference sequence). The CDR3 contains 15 residues. The CDR3 loop reads CASSLSSAVNGKLFF. CDR3 bases: TGTGCCAGCAGCTTATCATCGGCAGTAAATGGAAAACTGTTTTTT. The full variable domain, its missing parts supplied by reference TRBV7-9 and TRBJ1-4, is DTGVSQNPRHKITKRGQNVTFRCDPISEHNRLYWYRQTLGQGPEFLTYFQNEAQLEKSRLLSDRFSAERPKGSFSTLEIQRTEQGDSAMYLCASSLSSAVNGKLFFGSGTQLSVL.

This clonotype showed up many times. The chain has TRBV27 and TRBJ2-5; D possibly corresponds to TRBD2 (6 bases). CDR3 length: 13 amino acids. Germline V gene sequence: CDR1 MNHEY, CDR2 SMNVEV (reference sequence). The V and J ends lost 3 bases and 4 bases respectively, with 9 bases between them. For the CDR3, the DNA is TGTGCCAGCAGTTTGGAGGGGTCAGAGACCCAGTACTTC. Amino acids: CASSLEGSETQYF.

The table lists this clonotype with many counts. The chain employs TRBV7-9 and TRBJ2-7; 8 bases align to TRBD2. The germline V gene has CDR1 SEHNR and CDR2 FQNEAQ (reference sequence). The J segment lost 10 bases and the V segment lost 5 bases, leaving 7 bases of the junction unmatched. There are 12 residues in the CDR3. DNA of the CDR3: TGTGCCAGCAGCGACCCGGGGGGGCTCCAGTACTTC. Encoded protein: CASSDPGGLQYF.

The sample holds many counts of this clonotype. V usage is TRBV21-1 and J usage is TRBJ2-1. TRBV21-1 is an annotated pseudogene. CDR3 length: 16 amino acids. Here the CDR3 reads CASSKLRGSSYNEQFF. The CDR3 bases are TGTGCCAGCAGCAAATTGAGAGGTAGCTCCTACAATGAGCAGTTCTTC.

The sample holds a few counts of this clonotype. The chain is built from TRBV27 and TRBJ1-6; the match to TRBD1 covers 9 bases. Germline trimming cut 6 bases from V and 11 bases from J; bases unmatched to any gene: 8. CDR1 is MNHEY and CDR2 is SMNVEV in the germline V gene (reference sequence). The CDR3 is 14 amino acids. DNA of the CDR3: TGTGCCAGCAGGGTTGGACAGGGGTTGACACCCCTCCACTTT. The encoded protein is CASRVGQGLTPLHF.

This clonotype showed up many times. The V call is TRBV4-2, the J call TRBJ2-1; a possible D gene is TRBD1 (5 bases). This CDR3 comprises 13 residues. The V gene lost 0 bases and the J gene lost 10 bases, with 10 bases spanning the gap. The germline V gene has CDR1 LGHNA and CDR2 YNFKEQ. This chain's CDR3 is CASSQEPGPEQFF. In DNA form, the CDR3 reads TGTGCCAGCAGCCAAGAACCAGGGCCGGAGCAGTTCTTC.

This clonotype has a handful of counts. V is TRBV24-1 and J is TRBJ1-1; no definite D call. Germline loops: CDR1 KGHDR, CDR2 SFDVKD. This CDR3 contains 16 residues. The V and J ends lost 12 bases and 0 bases respectively, with 22 bases between them. In DNA form, the CDR3 reads TGTGCCCAGGACCACCACGGGGATTGGATGAACACTGAAGCTTTCTTT. It translates to CAQDHHGDWMNTEAFF.

On this clonotype: The junction shows a germline mismatch at one end, possibly a read error. This chain joins TRBV18 and TRBJ2-1, with TRBD2 identical over 7 bases. The CDR3 totals 13 residues. Germline V gives CDR1 KGHSH, CDR2 LQKENI. In nucleotides, the CDR3 is TGTGCCAGCTCACCGCCTAGCGGAAAAGAGCAGTCCTTC. Translating it yields CASSPPSGKEQSF.

This clonotype occurred many times. This chain connects TRBV28 to TRBJ2-7, with a tentative D call TRBD2 (5 bases). The CDR3 contains 13 residues. The ends were cut back, 7 bases at V and 5 bases at J, with 15 bases in the middle. CDR1 and CDR2 (germline): MDHEN, SYDVKM. The DNA for the CDR3 is TGTGCCAGCACCGTACTAGGGCTCCACGAGCAGTACTTC. It specifies CASTVLGLHEQYF. Combining the CDR3 with reference TRBV28 and TRBJ2-7 gives the whole variable domain DVKVTQSSRYLVKRTGEKVFLECVQDMDHENMFWYRQDPGLGLRLIYFSYDVKMKEKGDIPEGYSVSREKKERFSLILESASTNQTSMYLCASTVLGLHEQYFGPGTRLTVT.

This clonotype was picked up a small number of times. The chain links TRBV7-8 to TRBJ1-2; no clear D gene. Trimming took off 5 bases at V and 3 bases at J, with 10 bases between the two ends. Germline V gene data show CDR1 as SGHVS and CDR2 as FQNEAQ. This CDR3 is 13 amino acids long. DNA for the CDR3: TGTGCCAGCAGCAACCTAACCGACTATGGCTACACCTTC. It encodes CASSNLTDYGYTF.